This section outlines one T cell receptor (beta chain) sequence together with its context. Its antigen is still unknown. Germline CDR1 is SGHRS and CDR2 is YFSETQ. The V and J ends lost 7 bases and 6 bases, in that order; junction bases with no gene match: 10. The CDR3 has 14 amino acids. The table came from immunoSEQ multiplex PCR; TCRdb's copy has only in-frame clones and leaves some out. Of more than 90,000 clones detected, about four fifths appear once; the ten largest clones hold roughly 5.4%. The data derive from a study of OX40 agonist ivuxolimab in advanced cancers. Study as a whole: Dosing consisted of intravenous ivuxolimab at 0.01 to 10 mg/kg every 2 weeks. The group had a mean age of roughly 56 years, ranged from 23 to 79, and was roughly 83% male. Study-level results: More expanded clones were found, on average, in CD8+ than in CD4+ T cells.

The chain carries TRBV5-1 and TRBJ2-4, with 7 bases fitting TRBD1. This specimen consisted of CD4+ or CD8+ T cells sorted from blood, obtained in a trial of the OX40 agonist ivuxolimab. The TCR was taken from an adult with an advanced solid tumor such as melanoma, head and neck, liver or kidney cancer. The CDR3 DNA sequence: TGCGCCAGCCGAGAACAGGGGTCTTCAAACATTCAGTACTTC. Its translation is CASREQGSSNIQYF. The variable domain in full, completed from reference TRBV5-1 and TRBJ2-4, reads KAGVTQTPRYLIKTRGQQVTLSCSPISGHRSVSWYQQTPGQGLQFLFEYFSETQRNKGNFPGRFSGRQFSNSRSEMNVSTLELGDSALYLCASREQGSSNIQYFGAGTRLSVL.